This entry lists 10 T cell receptor beta chains sequenced from one sample in a study of shared T cell receptors in the human thymus. Clones were read by immunoSEQ multiplex PCR, and TCRdb kept only the in-frame ones, dropping some. Altogether 540,000 or so clones are present, about 80% being singletons, with the ten largest covering around 0.012%. The sample was also reused in another study, on human thymus T cells.

Sequencing was performed on thymocytes. All receptors come from a boy under three years old with a congenital heart defect.

The genes are TRBV25-1 and TRBJ2-2; 8 positions agree with TRBD2. V lost 6 bases to trimming and J lost 3 bases; unmatched junction nucleotides: 12. Germline V gene sequence: CDR1 MGHDK, CDR2 SYGVNS. The CDR3 is 17 residues long. The CDR3 DNA reads TGTGCCAGCAGGGCCCCTGGTGGGACTAGAGACACCGGGGAGCTGTTTTTT. Amino acid sequence: CASRAPGGTRDTGELFF.

The chain joins TRBV7-9 to TRBJ2-1; 9 nucleotides agree with TRBD2. CDR1 is SEHNR and CDR2 is FQNEAQ in the germline V gene (reference sequence). The CDR3 length is 17 residues. V was pared by 0 bases and J by 0 bases, with 3 bases of the junction left unmatched. The CDR3 spells CASSLARLADSYNEQFF. DNA of the CDR3: TGTGCCAGCAGCTTAGCCCGACTAGCGGACTCCTACAATGAGCAGTTCTTC.

V is TRBV21-1 and J is TRBJ1-3; the D call of TRBD1 is as the table states it, not checked on the DNA. TRBV21-1 counts as a pseudogene. CDR3 length equals 17 residues. The CDR3 sequence: CASSKAQKDRAGNTIYF. The CDR3 nucleotides read TGTGCCAGCAGCAAAGCGCAGAAGGACAGGGCTGGAAACACCATATATTTT.

The V call is TRBV6-5, the J call TRBJ2-1; 8 nucleotides match TRBD2. Trimming took 2 bases from V and 4 from J; bases not matched to a gene: 7. Germline V CDR1 and CDR2: MNHEY, SVGAGI. CDR3 size: 16 residues. This CDR3 reads CASSYTGLAWYNEQFF. DNA for the CDR3: TGTGCCAGCAGTTACACAGGACTAGCCTGGTACAATGAGCAGTTCTTC.

This chain uses TRBV6-5 with TRBJ2-1; a weak D match, TRBD2 (6 bases). V dropped 2 bases and J dropped 8 bases, with 7 bases sitting between them. This CDR3 spans 12 amino acids. Germline lookup yields CDR1 MNHEY and CDR2 SVGAGI. The chain's CDR3 is CASSYRRDEQFF. CDR3 bases: TGTGCCAGCAGTTACCGGAGGGATGAGCAGTTCTTC.

This chain joins TRBV30 and TRBJ2-1; TRBD1 might be the D (5 bases). The germline V and J ends were trimmed by 5 bases and 10 bases, with 12 bases remaining between them. In germline, CDR1 is GTSNPN, CDR2 SVGIG (reference sequence). CDR3 length: 11 amino acids. Written as DNA, the CDR3 is TGTGCCTGGGACTTAAGGGGCGAGCAGTTCTTC. Translated: CAWDLRGEQFF.

The chain couples TRBV4-2 to TRBJ2-3; 9 nucleotides agree with TRBD2. The V gene end was trimmed by 1 base and the J gene end by 4 bases; junction bases not matched to a gene: 12. Germline V gene data show CDR1 as LGHNA and CDR2 as YNFKEQ. The CDR3 totals 18 residues. CDR3 in amino acids: CASSQVNTASGKADTQYF. The CDR3 nucleotides are TGTGCCAGCAGCCAAGTTAACACCGCTAGCGGGAAAGCAGATACGCAGTATTTT.

This chain joins TRBV4-3 and TRBJ2-6, with 7 positions matching TRBD1. This CDR3 has 19 amino acids. Germline trimming cut 0 bases from V and 0 bases from J; bases unmatched to any gene: 8. Germline CDR1 reads LGHNA; CDR2 reads YSLEER. The CDR3 loop reads CASSQDRGQRRSGANVLTF. The CDR3 DNA sequence: TGCGCCAGCAGCCAAGATCGGGGACAGAGGCGCTCTGGGGCCAACGTCCTGACTTTC.

This clone occurred a few times. The chain carries TRBV11-2 and TRBJ2-7; 8 nucleotides agree with TRBD2. The CDR3 loop spans 16 amino acids. V shed 5 bases and J 2 bases; nucleotides not matched to a gene: 11. Germline V lookup: CDR1 SGHAT, CDR2 FQNNGV. CDR3 in amino acids: CASSKRNSGGTYEQYF. In nucleotides, the CDR3 is TGTGCCAGCAGCAAAAGAAACTCGGGGGGGACCTACGAGCAGTACTTC.

The chain employs TRBV4-1 and TRBJ2-6, with 10 bases aligning to TRBD2. The germline CDR1 and CDR2 sequences are MGHRA and YSYEKL. The CDR3 extends over 18 amino acids. V lost 1 base and J lost 3; bases outside the gene matches: 6. The CDR3, as DNA: TGCGCCAGCAGCCAAGGGCTAGCGGGAGTAAATGGGGCCAACGTCCTGACTTTC. Translating gives CASSQGLAGVNGANVLTF.